A single sample gave rise to the 15 T cell receptor beta chains below, sequenced in a study of blood T cell repertoires in COVID-19. Assay: immunoSEQ multiplex PCR; the TCRdb copy retains only in-frame clones and omits some. This sample has about 180,000 clones, with approximately 80% found just once. What was sequenced was peripheral blood. The receptor source for this set is a human donor in a cohort sampled during active COVID-19.

The V call is TRBV6-5, the J call TRBJ1-1; no firm D call. CDR1 and CDR2 from the germline V gene are MNHEY and SVGAGI. The CDR3 is made up of 12 amino acids. V gave up 5 bases and J gave up 7 bases, with 11 bases separating them. The chain's CDR3 is CASSRSTDEAFF. CDR3 coding DNA: TGTGCCAGCAGTCGTTCGACTGATGAAGCTTTCTTT.

As regards this clone: Other DNA sequences in the same sample also yield this CDR3. CDR3 amino acids: CASSIGRGSYEQYF. CDR3 DNA sequence: TGTGCCAGTAGTATAGGCCGAGGCTCCTACGAGCAGTACTTC. The rearrangement joins TRBV19 to TRBJ2-7; D uncertain. The V gene lost 1 base and the J gene lost 0 bases, with 7 bases spanning the gap. CDR1 and CDR2 (germline): LNHDA, SQIVND (reference sequence). CDR3 length equals 14 residues.

The V gene is TRBV30, the J gene TRBJ2-7; 9 bases map to TRBD1. Germline CDR1 and CDR2: GTSNPN and SVGIG (reference sequence). V trimming: 7 bases; J trimming: 7 bases; junction bases outside the gene matches: 5. This CDR3 has 11 amino acids. The CDR3 loop is CALQGAVEQYF. In DNA form, the CDR3 reads TGTGCCTTACAGGGGGCTGTAGAGCAGTACTTC.

The V call is TRBV25-1, the J call TRBJ1-2, with D perhaps matching TRBD1 (5 bases). Germline CDR1 MGHDK, CDR2 SYGVNS. V was cut by 2 bases and J by 13 bases, with 11 bases left in between. This CDR3 is built from 11 residues. The CDR3 here is CASSEQGVVTF. CDR3 nucleotide sequence: TGTGCCAGCAGTGAACAGGGCGTCGTCACCTTC.

J is TRBJ1-6 and V is TRBV2; D unclear. Germline V CDR1 and CDR2: SNHLY, FYNNEI. This CDR3 is 15 amino acids long. Trimming cost V 3 bases and J 3 bases, with 9 bases left between them. The CDR3 sequence is CASSESQNYNSPLHF. The CDR3 DNA reads as TGTGCCAGCAGTGAGTCCCAGAACTATAATTCACCCCTCCACTTT. The whole variable domain, remainder taken from reference TRBV2 and TRBJ1-6, is EPEVTQTPSHQVTQMGQEVILRCVPISNHLYFYWYRQILGQKVEFLVSFYNNEISEKSEIFDDQFSVERPDGSNFTLKIRSTKLEDSAMYFCASSESQNYNSPLHFGNGTRLTVT.

The rearrangement joins TRBV27 to TRBJ1-2; no clear D gene. Deletions cut 6 bases from V and 2 bases from J, with 10 bases between. The V gene's germline CDR1 is MNHEY and CDR2 SMNVEV (reference sequence). CDR3 length: 13 amino acids. The CDR3 region is CASRPFANYGYTF. The CDR3, as DNA: TGTGCCAGCAGGCCCTTTGCGAACTATGGCTACACCTTC.

The chain uses TRBV5-6 and TRBJ1-2, with D maybe TRBD1 (6 bases). Germline values: CDR1 SGHDT, CDR2 YYEEEE. The V end lost 1 base, the J end lost 2 bases, and 12 bases lay between the germline ends. The CDR3 runs to 15 residues. In DNA, the CDR3 is TGTGCCAGCAGCTTGACAGGGACCCGGAACTATGGCTACACCTTC. This sequence encodes CASSLTGTRNYGYTF.

V gene TRBV5-1 combines with J gene TRBJ2-2; tentative D call: TRBD1 (6 bases). The V gene lost 4 bases and the J gene lost 6 bases, with 16 bases spanning the gap. This CDR3 has 15 amino acids. The germline gives CDR1 SGHRS, CDR2 YFSETQ. The CDR3 DNA follows: TGCGCCAGCAGCGCCGAGGGGGAAGAAGCCGGGGAGCTGTTTTTT. Protein product: CASSAEGEEAGELFF.

The chain joins TRBV9 to TRBJ1-2, with a weak D call TRBD1 (6 bases). The CDR3 loop spans 15 amino acids. V lost 3 bases to trimming and J lost 4 bases, with 16 bases between them. The germline V gene has CDR1 SGDLS and CDR2 YYNGEE. The CDR3 loop reads CASSGLGRGGYGYTF. CDR3 DNA: TGTGCCAGCAGCGGGCTGGGGCGAGGGGGCTATGGCTACACCTTC.

V usage is TRBV5-8 and J usage is TRBJ2-7; the match to TRBD2 covers 7 bases. The CDR3 is made up of 13 amino acids. CDR1 and CDR2 from the germline V gene are SGHTS and YDEGEE. With 0 bases clipped from V and 3 bases from J, the junction kept 0 bases outside the gene matches. The CDR3 DNA reads TGTGCCAGCAGCTTGGAGCGGGGCTACGAGCAGTACTTC. It is translated as CASSLERGYEQYF.

V and J are TRBV11-3 and TRBJ2-1; a weak D match, TRBD1 (5 bases). Trimming took off 1 base at V and 3 bases at J, with 13 bases between the two ends. The germline CDR1 and CDR2 sequences are SGHNT and YENEEA. The CDR3 length is 16 residues. The CDR3 nucleotides are TGTGCCAGCAGCTTAGGGGCAGGGCATCACTACAATGAGCAGTTCTTC. Translating gives CASSLGAGHHYNEQFF.

V usage is TRBV18 and J usage is TRBJ1-1, with D unclear. The germline V gene has CDR1 KGHSH and CDR2 LQKENI. The length of the CDR3 is 16 residues. The V and J ends lost 3 bases and 1 base respectively, with 15 bases between them. CDR3 in amino acids: CASSPLGGEGNTEAFF. The CDR3, as DNA: TGTGCCAGCTCACCTTTGGGAGGAGAGGGGAACACTGAAGCTTTCTTT. The full variable domain, its missing parts supplied by reference TRBV18 and TRBJ1-1, is NAGVMQNPRHLVRRRGQEARLRCSPMKGHSHVYWYRQLPEEGLKFMVYLQKENIIDESGMPKERFSAEFPKEGPSILRIQQVVRGDSAAYFCASSPLGGEGNTEAFFGQGTRLTVV.

The chain couples TRBV30 to TRBJ1-3, with D unclear. The V and J ends lost 8 bases and 4 bases respectively, with 6 bases between them. The CDR3 totals 10 residues. Germline CDR1 is GTSNPN and CDR2 is SVGIG (reference sequence). CDR3 protein: CAGTGNTIYF. In DNA form, the CDR3 reads TGTGCCGGTACAGGAAACACCATATATTTT.

The rearrangement uses TRBV5-1 and TRBJ1-4; D uncertain. Trimming left V 0 bases short and J 8 bases short, with 20 bases between. This CDR3 comprises 17 residues. The germline gives CDR1 SGHRS, CDR2 YFSETQ. The CDR3 region is CASSLGAGSPLSEKLFF. As DNA, the CDR3 is TGCGCCAGCAGCTTGGGGGCAGGTTCTCCATTGAGCGAAAAACTGTTTTTT.

This chain links TRBV7-9 with TRBJ2-7, with TRBD2 as a possible D gene (6 bases). This CDR3 has 14 residues. Trimming pared 6 bases from V and 2 bases from J, leaving 14 bases between. Germline values: CDR1 SEHNR, CDR2 FQNEAQ (reference sequence). The DNA of the CDR3 is TGTGCCAGCAGTTTGGAGGGATTTACCTACGAGCAGTACTTC. Translating it yields CASSLEGFTYEQYF.